The 26 T cell receptor beta chains listed next were all sequenced from one sample in a study of blood T cell repertoires in COVID-19. Clones were read by immunoSEQ multiplex PCR, and TCRdb kept only the in-frame ones, dropping some. Of fewer than 150,000 clones listed, over 75% are singletons. Sequencing was carried out using PBMCs or T cells enriched from blood (not recorded which). These receptors came from a man in his forties or fifties in a cohort exposed to, infected with or recovered from COVID-19 (not recorded which).

In this sample, this clone turned up once. V gene TRBV28 combines with J gene TRBJ1-5, with 7 bases matching TRBD1. Germline V gene sequence: CDR1 MDHEN, CDR2 SYDVKM. The CDR3 totals 13 residues. V shed 8 bases, J shed 2 bases, and the junction held 3 bases outside the gene matches. The CDR3 region is CASLQGGNQPQHF. The CDR3 DNA sequence: TGTGCCAGCTTGCAGGGGGGCAATCAGCCCCAGCATTTT.

V usage is TRBV19 and J usage is TRBJ2-7, with D perhaps TRBD2 (7 bases). CDR3 length equals 15 residues. Germline CDR1 and CDR2: LNHDA and SQIVND (reference sequence). V lost 10 bases to trimming and J lost 5 bases, with 24 bases between them. The CDR3 sequence is CATLGGAGGWDEQYF. The CDR3 region has the DNA TGTGCCACCCTAGGGGGGGCCGGAGGGTGGGACGAGCAGTACTTC.

V is TRBV7-2 and J is TRBJ1-3; D possibly corresponds to TRBD1 (5 bases). V was pared by 3 bases and J by 4 bases, with 16 bases between. CDR1 is SGHTA and CDR2 is FQGNSA in the germline V gene. The CDR3 extends over 16 amino acids. This chain's CDR3 is CASSFYKGSTGNTIYF. CDR3 DNA sequence: TGTGCCAGCAGCTTTTATAAGGGGTCAACCGGAAACACCATATATTTT.

The V call is TRBV7-6, the J call TRBJ2-1, with TRBD2 identical over 10 bases. The CDR3 loop spans 14 amino acids. Per germline, CDR1 SGHVS and CDR2 FNYEAQ. The V gene end was trimmed by 5 bases and the J gene end by 10 bases; junction bases not matched to a gene: 8. This CDR3 reads CASSVSGGAEEQFF. CDR3 coding DNA: TGTGCCAGCAGCGTCAGCGGGGGGGCCGAGGAGCAGTTCTTC.

This clone was counted a few times. The chain employs TRBV29-1 and TRBJ1-2; 9 nucleotides line up with TRBD1. Looked up from germline, CDR1 is SQVTM and CDR2 is ANQGSEA. The CDR3 spans 11 residues. With 6 bases clipped from V and 5 bases from J, the junction kept 1 base outside the gene matches. This CDR3 reads CSVTGGYGYTF. CDR3 nucleotide sequence: TGCAGCGTGACAGGGGGGTATGGCTACACCTTC.

The V and J genes are TRBV24-1 and TRBJ1-1, with TRBD1 matching 9 bases. Germline V lookup: CDR1 KGHDR, CDR2 SFDVKD. Trimming removed 4 bases from V and 5 bases from J; junction bases left unmatched: 7. This CDR3 spans 15 amino acids. CDR3 residues: CATSETTGGLTEAFF. The CDR3 region has the DNA TGTGCCACCAGTGAAACCACAGGGGGCTTAACTGAAGCTTTCTTT.

This clone has more than one count but fewer than ten. J is TRBJ1-3 and V is TRBV9, with 7 nucleotides matching TRBD1. This CDR3 comprises 15 residues. J was trimmed by 2 bases and V by 1 base; bases with no gene match: 3. Germline loops: CDR1 SGDLS, CDR2 YYNGEE. CDR3 sequence reads: CASSVYQGAGNTIYF. CDR3 DNA: TGTGCCAGCAGCGTATATCAGGGGGCTGGAAACACCATATATTTT.

This chain joins TRBV5-1 and TRBJ1-4, with 7 bases fitting TRBD1. V gave up 3 bases and J gave up 7 bases; unmatched junction bases: 15. The CDR3 has 17 residues. Germline CDR1 reads SGHRS; CDR2 reads YFSETQ. CDR3 sequence: CASSSTPIDRVGEKLFF. For the CDR3, the DNA is TGCGCCAGCAGCTCAACGCCCATCGACAGGGTTGGTGAAAAACTGTTTTTT.

A few counts support this clone. This sequence joins TRBV29-1 and TRBJ1-2; 10 bases fit TRBD1. Unmatched junction bases numbered 6, after V lost 5 bases and J lost 3 bases. Germline V gene lookup returns CDR1 SQVTM and CDR2 ANQGSEA. The CDR3 extends over 14 amino acids. The CDR3 DNA is TGCAGCGTTCCCTCGGGGACAGGGGACTATGGCTACACCTTC. It codes for CSVPSGTGDYGYTF.

The rearrangement joins TRBV3-1 (or the pseudogene TRBV3-2) to TRBJ1-6; the match to TRBD1 covers 9 bases. The V and J ends lost 4 bases and 8 bases, in that order; junction bases with no gene match: 6. Germline-derived CDR1 and CDR2 are LGHDT and YNNKEL (reference sequence). The CDR3 runs to 15 residues. CDR3 amino acids: CASSPWTGADSPLHF. The CDR3, as DNA: TGTGCCAGCAGCCCGTGGACAGGGGCGGATTCACCCCTCCACTTT.

This chain uses TRBV12-3 or TRBV12-4 with TRBJ2-7; possibly TRBD1 for D (6 bases). With 7 bases removed from V and 6 bases from J, the gap between germline ends came to 16 bases. The length of the CDR3 is 13 residues. The CDR3 sequence: CASNPQGVGEQYF. The CDR3 DNA follows: TGTGCCAGCAACCCACAGGGTGTAGGCGAGCAGTACTTC.

The chain is built from TRBV4-3 and TRBJ1-6, with 10 bases fitting TRBD1. The ends lost 4 bases at V and 10 bases at J; junction bases unmatched: 7. The CDR3 runs 15 residues. The germline V gene has CDR1 LGHNA and CDR2 YSLEER. CDR3 amino acids: CASSPGTGERSPLHF. In nucleotides, the CDR3 is TGCGCCAGCAGCCCGGGGACAGGGGAGAGATCACCCCTCCACTTT.

CDR3 in DNA: TGTGCCAGCAGCACGACAGGGGCGATCGGAAAAGCTTTCTTT. This translates into CASSTTGAIGKAFF. The rearrangement uses TRBV2 and TRBJ1-1; TRBD1 aligns across 8 bases. The CDR3 extends over 14 amino acids. V was pared by 6 bases and J by 9 bases, with 12 bases of the junction left unmatched. In germline, CDR1 is SNHLY, CDR2 FYNNEI.

The rearrangement joins TRBV7-2 to TRBJ2-1; 13 bases align to TRBD2. CDR1 is SGHTA and CDR2 is FQGNSA in the germline V gene. The CDR3 length is 18 residues. After removal of 5 bases from V and 0 bases from J, the junction contained 7 bases not matched to a gene. The CDR3 loop reads CASSQGLAGLSSYNEQFF. The CDR3 coding sequence is TGTGCCAGCAGCCAGGGACTAGCGGGGTTGAGCTCCTACAATGAGCAGTTCTTC.

This clone was recorded only once. The gene calls are TRBV19 and TRBJ2-7; unclear D gene. The V end was cut by 4 bases, the J end by 4 bases, with 11 bases between. The germline gives CDR1 LNHDA, CDR2 SQIVND (reference sequence). The CDR3 has 13 residues. CDR3 nucleotides: TGTGCCAGTAGTACCCGACACTTATACGAGCAGTACTTC. Its protein is CASSTRHLYEQYF. Drawing the rest from reference TRBV19 and TRBJ2-7, the complete variable domain is DGGITQSPKYLFRKEGQNVTLSCEQNLNHDAMYWYRQDPGQGLRLIYYSQIVNDFQKGDIAEGYSVSREKKESFPLTVTSAQKNPTAFYLCASSTRHLYEQYFGPGTRLTVT.

In DNA, the CDR3 is TGTGCCAGCAGCGAAAGGAACGGGAGGATGGACACCTTC. It codes for CASSERNGRMDTF. This sequence joins TRBV11-2 and TRBJ1-2, with D unclear. CDR3 size: 13 residues. Trimming removed 5 bases at V and 12 bases at J, with 19 bases between. Germline CDR1 is SGHAT and CDR2 is FQNNGV.

The chain couples TRBV7-2 to TRBJ2-7; possible D gene TRBD1, 6 bases. V dropped 5 bases and J dropped 2 bases, with 13 bases sitting between them. Germline V gene data show CDR1 as SGHTA and CDR2 as FQGNSA. The CDR3 consists of 14 residues. DNA for the CDR3: TGTGCCAGCAGCCCCGCACAGGGAGCCTACGAGCAGTACTTC. Translating it yields CASSPAQGAYEQYF. Looking up the rest from reference TRBV7-2 and TRBJ2-7 gives the full variable domain: GAGVSQSPSNKVTEKGKDVELRCDPISGHTALYWYRQSLGQGLEFLIYFQGNSAPDKSGLPSDRFSAERTGGSVSTLTIQRTQQEDSAVYLCASSPAQGAYEQYFGPGTRLTVT.

This clone showed up just a few times. CDR3 loop: CASSGRGNHQPQHF. In nucleotides, the CDR3 is TGTGCCAGTAGTGGCAGGGGAAATCACCAGCCCCAGCATTTT. The chain carries TRBV19 and TRBJ1-5; TRBD1 is a possible D gene (6 bases). CDR3 length: 14 amino acids. CDR1 LNHDA and CDR2 SQIVND come from the germline V gene (reference sequence). V was trimmed by 5 bases and J by 7 bases, leaving 15 bases between them. The whole variable domain, remainder taken from reference TRBV19 and TRBJ1-5, is DGGITQSPKYLFRKEGQNVTLSCEQNLNHDAMYWYRQDPGQGLRLIYYSQIVNDFQKGDIAEGYSVSREKKESFPLTVTSAQKNPTAFYLCASSGRGNHQPQHFGDGTRLSIL.

The chain is built from TRBV24-1 and TRBJ2-1, with 8 positions matching TRBD2. The V gene end was trimmed by 4 bases and the J gene end by 6 bases; junction bases not matched to a gene: 10. Germline CDR1 is KGHDR and CDR2 is SFDVKD. This CDR3 region has 16 residues. CDR3 sequence (DNA): TGTGCCACCAGTGACACTAGCGGACTATACTTCAATGAGCAGTTCTTC. This gives the protein CATSDTSGLYFNEQFF.

The chain combines TRBV30 with TRBJ1-3; perhaps TRBD1 as D (5 bases). The CDR3 is 14 amino acids. Germline assignment: CDR1 GTSNPN and CDR2 SVGIG (reference sequence). V lost 2 bases and J lost 4, with 12 bases in between. CDR3 sequence: CAWSLGAGGNTIYF. In DNA, the CDR3 is TGTGCCTGGAGTCTTGGGGCAGGGGGAAACACCATATATTTT.

This chain connects TRBV12-3 or TRBV12-4 to TRBJ2-5; a possible D gene is TRBD1 (5 bases). This CDR3 region has 13 residues. Trimming cost V 3 bases and J 5 bases, with 10 bases left between them. The CDR3 nucleotides read TGTGCCAGCAGTTTGGCAGGGCTGGAGACCCAGTACTTC. It specifies CASSLAGLETQYF.

This sequence joins TRBV5-8 and TRBJ2-1; D unresolved. The CDR3 loop spans 13 amino acids. Trimming took off 4 bases at V and 5 bases at J, with 10 bases between the two ends. Germline V CDR1 and CDR2: SGHTS, YDEGEE. The DNA for the CDR3 is TGTGCCAGCAGCCTAATGGTTGACAATGAGCAGTTCTTC. Translated, it gives CASSLMVDNEQFF.

This clone was counted only a few times. The rearrangement links TRBV14 to TRBJ2-7; D ambiguous. Trimming pared 0 bases from V and 3 bases from J, leaving 9 bases between. The CDR3 is 14 amino acids. Germline-derived CDR1 and CDR2 are SGHDN and FVKESK. CDR3 DNA: TGTGCCAGCAGCCAAGATTTAGCCGTCTACGAGCAGTACTTC. This encodes CASSQDLAVYEQYF.

This rearrangement joins TRBV19 to TRBJ1-2; no clear D gene. Germline V gene data show CDR1 as LNHDA and CDR2 as SQIVND (reference sequence). This CDR3 has 12 residues. Trimming took off 7 bases at V and 3 bases at J, with 9 bases between the two ends. CDR3 sequence reads: CASIGRYYGYTF. In nucleotides, the CDR3 is TGTGCCAGTATCGGCAGGTACTATGGCTACACCTTC.

The CDR3 nucleotides read TGTGCCAGCAGCCAGCTGACTAGCGGGGCTGAGCAGTTCTTC. Its protein product is CASSQLTSGAEQFF. The V gene is TRBV14, the J gene TRBJ2-1, with 11 bases matching TRBD2. The CDR3 totals 14 residues. Germline CDR1 SGHDN, CDR2 FVKESK. V gave up 3 bases and J gave up 9 bases; unmatched junction bases: 4.

The chain recombines TRBV19 with TRBJ2-3; 15 nucleotides line up with TRBD2. The V gene's germline CDR1 is LNHDA and CDR2 SQIVND (reference sequence). This CDR3 comprises 20 residues. The J segment lost 6 bases and the V segment lost 0 bases, leaving 13 bases of the junction unmatched. The CDR3 bases are TGTGCCAGTAGTATAGATGGACTAGCGGGAGGGCCTCGTAATCGGGATACGCAGTATTTT. Amino acid sequence: CASSIDGLAGGPRNRDTQYF. The full variable domain, in which reference TRBV19 and TRBJ2-3 provide the parts outside the CDR3, is DGGITQSPKYLFRKEGQNVTLSCEQNLNHDAMYWYRQDPGQGLRLIYYSQIVNDFQKGDIAEGYSVSREKKESFPLTVTSAQKNPTAFYLCASSIDGLAGGPRNRDTQYFGPGTRLTVL.